The 9 T cell receptor beta chains below come from one sample, sequenced in a study of neurological immune-mediated disorders (dated by TCRdb to the late 2010s). The library was prepared using 5' RACE. The instrument given in TCRdb is Illumina HiSeq 2500. In-frame beta chains were kept once TCRdb had trimmed the public reads at Q25 with fastp and called clones with MiXCR. CDR3 protein duplicates are merged, each entry listing the most common genes and DNA. The sample table contains just over 30,000 distinct CDR3 sequences; only one count was recorded for around 5.9% of them. The ten largest clones capture 2% to 2.5% of the sample. Material: CD4+ T cells from blood. The receptors were sampled from a woman between 50 and 59 years old in good health.

This clonotype was detected ten times or more. V is TRBV28 and J is TRBJ2-7; the D call may be TRBD1 or TRBD2 (5 bases each). Germline CDR1 and CDR2: MDHEN and SYDVKM. Trimming took 6 bases from V and 3 from J, leaving 18 bases between them. The CDR3 spans 15 residues. The CDR3 loop is CASSPGTPGVYEQYF. Written as DNA, the CDR3 is TGTGCCAGCAGCCCCGGGACCCCAGGCGTCTACGAGCAGTACTTC.

This clonotype was detected ten times or more. This rearrangement joins TRBV12-3 or TRBV12-4 to TRBJ2-7; 9 positions match TRBD1. This CDR3 is built from 15 residues. V was pared by 7 bases and J by 2 bases, with 9 bases of the junction left unmatched. The CDR3 reads CASNRADRGPYEQYF. For the CDR3, the DNA is TGTGCCAGCAACCGCGCGGACAGGGGACCCTACGAGCAGTACTTC.

This clonotype came up many times. This rearrangement joins TRBV7-9 to TRBJ1-5; D remains ambiguous. CDR1 and CDR2 from the germline V gene are SEHNR and FQNEAQ (reference sequence). V was pared by 3 bases and J by 4 bases, with 7 bases between. The CDR3 is 13 amino acids. CDR3 DNA: TGTGCCAGCAGCTTGTTTGAGAATCAGCCCCAGCATTTT. Protein: CASSLFENQPQHF.

This clonotype came up many times. V gene TRBV5-4 combines with J gene TRBJ2-2; D uncertain. V was trimmed by 4 bases and J by 2 bases, leaving 18 bases between them. CDR3 length: 17 residues. Germline V CDR1 and CDR2: SGHNT, YYREEE (reference sequence). This CDR3 is CASSPEMEQLNTGELFF. In DNA form, the CDR3 reads TGTGCCAGCAGCCCGGAGATGGAACAGCTAAACACCGGGGAGCTGTTTTTT.

This clonotype was seen a few times. The gene calls are TRBV28 and TRBJ1-6, with D perhaps matching TRBD1 (5 bases). The germline CDR1 and CDR2 sequences are MDHEN and SYDVKM. V was pared by 6 bases and J by 3 bases, with 9 bases between. CDR3 size: 14 residues. DNA for the CDR3: TGTGCCAGCAGCGACAGACTCTATAATTCACCCCTCCACTTT. This sequence encodes CASSDRLYNSPLHF. Full variable domain (rest looked up from reference TRBV28 and TRBJ1-6): DVKVTQSSRYLVKRTGEKVFLECVQDMDHENMFWYRQDPGLGLRLIYFSYDVKMKEKGDIPEGYSVSREKKERFSLILESASTNQTSMYLCASSDRLYNSPLHFGNGTRLTVT.

In its sample, this clonotype was seen a few times. This chain connects TRBV18 to TRBJ2-7, with D possibly matching TRBD1 (5 bases). The V end was cut by 2 bases, the J end by 5 bases, with 16 bases between. This CDR3 spans 15 amino acids. CDR1 is KGHSH, CDR2 LQKENI, per germline. CDR3 sequence: CASSPGPGPAHEQYF. The CDR3 coding sequence is TGTGCCAGCTCACCAGGCCCAGGGCCTGCCCACGAGCAGTACTTC. The full variable domain, with the rest looked up from reference TRBV18 and TRBJ2-7, is NAGVMQNPRHLVRRRGQEARLRCSPMKGHSHVYWYRQLPEEGLKFMVYLQKENIIDESGMPKERFSAEFPKEGPSILRIQQVVRGDSAAYFCASSPGPGPAHEQYFGPGTRLTVT.

This clonotype was seen ten or more times. V usage is TRBV5-1 and J usage is TRBJ2-3, with TRBD2 as a possible D gene (5 bases). There are 16 residues in the CDR3. V gave up 0 bases and J gave up 2 bases, with 13 bases separating them. Per the germline V gene, CDR1 is SGHRS and CDR2 is YFSETQ. Here the CDR3 reads CASSLVSVGLTDTQYF. CDR3 nucleotides: TGCGCCAGCAGCTTGGTTAGCGTGGGCCTCACAGATACGCAGTATTTT. Complete variable domain (other parts from reference TRBV5-1 and TRBJ2-3): KAGVTQTPRYLIKTRGQQVTLSCSPISGHRSVSWYQQTPGQGLQFLFEYFSETQRNKGNFPGRFSGRQFSNSRSEMNVSTLELGDSALYLCASSLVSVGLTDTQYFGPGTRLTVL.

At least ten counts were recorded for this clonotype. J is TRBJ2-1 and V is TRBV5-1, with D perhaps being TRBD1 or TRBD2 (5 bases each). The ends were cut back, 0 bases at V and 8 bases at J, with 12 bases in the middle. In germline, CDR1 is SGHRS, CDR2 YFSETQ. This CDR3 has 14 amino acids. The CDR3 sequence: CASSLDARGYEQFF. The CDR3 bases are TGCGCCAGCAGCTTGGACGCCCGGGGCTATGAGCAGTTCTTC.

This clonotype was counted at least ten times. This sequence joins TRBV9 and TRBJ2-1; the D gene is possibly TRBD2 (6 bases). V shed 3 bases and J shed 4 bases, with 11 bases lying between them. This CDR3 is built from 14 residues. Germline V gives CDR1 SGDLS, CDR2 YYNGEE. CDR3 sequence reads: CASSAGGLYNEQFF. CDR3 DNA sequence: TGTGCCAGCAGCGCCGGGGGACTTTACAATGAGCAGTTCTTC.